A selection of T cell receptor beta chains follows, all from one sample in a study of control samples from healthy donors and cancer patients. Produced via immunoSEQ multiplex PCR; TCRdb's table is partial and in-frame only. The sample records fewer than 200,000 clones, just under 95% being singletons. The sample was blood. These receptors originate from a woman in her fifties or sixties in good health. The CDR3 runs from the conserved cysteine through the conserved F or W. The D gene is left open where the match is weak.

CDR3 protein	CDR3 DNA	V gene	J gene	CDR3 length	D gene
CSASRGQGEEAFF	TGCAGTGCTAGTCGAGGACAGGGTGAGGAAGCTTTCTTT	TRBV20-1	TRBJ1-1	13	TRBD1
CASSDALSNQPQHF	TGCGCCAGCAGCGATGCCCTTAGCAATCAGCCCCAGCATTTT	TRBV10-2	TRBJ1-5	14	-
CASSDRRGQETQYF	TGTGCCAGCAGCGATCGGAGGGGCCAAGAGACCCAGTACTTC	TRBV3-1/TRBV3-2	TRBJ2-5	14	-
CATSRGGGTSQPQHF	TGTGCCACCAGCAGAGGAGGAGGGACCAGTCAGCCCCAGCATTTT	TRBV15	TRBJ1-5	15	-
CASSPWEDRVVNF	TGTGCCAGCAGCCCGTGGGAGGACAGGGTCGTTAACTTC	TRBV7-9	TRBJ1-2	13	TRBD1
CASSFSVTYGYTF	TGTGCCAGCAGTTTTTCCGTCACCTATGGCTACACCTTC	TRBV12-3/TRBV12-4	TRBJ1-2	13	-
CASSFASTGELFF	TGTGCCAGCAGCTTTGCGTCGACCGGGGAGCTGTTTTTT	TRBV11-3	TRBJ2-2	13	-
CASSPRLAGRDEQYF	TGTGCCAGCAGCCCGCGACTAGCGGGGAGGGACGAGCAGTACTTC	TRBV7-8	TRBJ2-7	15	TRBD2
CARSTYGYTF	TGCGCCAGGAGCACCTATGGCTACACCTTC	TRBV23-1	TRBJ1-2	10	-
CAHGATYNSPLHF	TGTGCCCACGGAGCCACCTATAATTCACCCCTCCACTTT	TRBV27	TRBJ1-6	13	-